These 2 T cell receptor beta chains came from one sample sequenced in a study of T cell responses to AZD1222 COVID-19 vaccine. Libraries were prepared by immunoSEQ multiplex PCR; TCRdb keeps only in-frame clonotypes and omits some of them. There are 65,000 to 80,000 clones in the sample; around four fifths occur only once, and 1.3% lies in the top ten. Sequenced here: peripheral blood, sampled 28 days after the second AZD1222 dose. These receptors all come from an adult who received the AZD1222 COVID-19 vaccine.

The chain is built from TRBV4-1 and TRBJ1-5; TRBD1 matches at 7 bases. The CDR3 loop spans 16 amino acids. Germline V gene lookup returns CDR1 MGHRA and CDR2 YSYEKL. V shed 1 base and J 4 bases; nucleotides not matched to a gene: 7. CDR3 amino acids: CASSQATGETNQPQHF. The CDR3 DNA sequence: TGCGCCAGCAGCCAAGCTACAGGGGAAACGAATCAGCCCCAGCATTTT.

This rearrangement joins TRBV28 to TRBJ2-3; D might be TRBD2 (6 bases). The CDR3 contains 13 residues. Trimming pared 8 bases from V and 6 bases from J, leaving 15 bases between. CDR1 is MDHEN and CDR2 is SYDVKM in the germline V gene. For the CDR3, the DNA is TGTGCCAGCCTCCCCGGGGGTAAGGATACGCAGTATTTT. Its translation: CASLPGGKDTQYF.